This T cell receptor beta chain was recovered during a study of blood T cell repertoires in COVID-19. Germline assignment: CDR1 LGHDT and CDR2 YNNKEL (reference sequence). This CDR3 has 15 residues. V shed 0 bases and J shed 7 bases, with 16 bases lying between them. Here immunoSEQ multiplex PCR was the method, and the copy in TCRdb shows in-frame clones only, minus some. The data contain tens of thousands of clones, about 76% of them seen just once; the ten biggest clones take up 44%. This TCR came from an elderly man with acute or convalescent COVID-19. The sequencing sample was made of peripheral blood. This chain links TRBV3-1 (or the pseudogene TRBV3-2) with TRBJ2-7; D remains unclear. In DNA form, the CDR3 reads TGTGCCAGCAGCCAAGATCTCTTCGTTCACCGGGAGCAGTACTTC. Translated, it gives CASSQDLFVHREQYF.